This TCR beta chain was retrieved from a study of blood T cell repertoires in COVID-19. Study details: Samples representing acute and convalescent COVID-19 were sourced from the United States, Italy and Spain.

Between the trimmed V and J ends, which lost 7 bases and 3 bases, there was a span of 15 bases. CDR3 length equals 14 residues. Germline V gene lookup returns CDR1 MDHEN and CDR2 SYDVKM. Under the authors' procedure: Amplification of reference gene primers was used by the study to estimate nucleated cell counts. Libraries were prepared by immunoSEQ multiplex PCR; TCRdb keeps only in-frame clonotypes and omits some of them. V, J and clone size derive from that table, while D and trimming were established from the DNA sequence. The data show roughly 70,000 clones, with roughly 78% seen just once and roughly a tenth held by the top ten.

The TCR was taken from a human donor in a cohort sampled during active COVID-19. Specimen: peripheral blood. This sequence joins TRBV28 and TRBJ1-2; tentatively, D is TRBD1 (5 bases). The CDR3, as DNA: TGTGCCAGCACCTTGAGTGGGGCGGACTATGGCTACACCTTC. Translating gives CASTLSGADYGYTF.